The 21 T cell receptor beta chains reported below all come from one sample, sequenced in a study of T cells after yellow fever vaccination. TCRdb analysed the 5' RACE reads with MiXCR anew, one entry per CDR3 protein. The table shows approximately 160,000 distinct CDR3 sequences, with roughly 6.2% occurring only once. The sequencing here drew on CD4+ T cells sorted from PBMCs, taken on the day of the first yellow fever vaccination. These receptors all come from a man younger than 35 who received the YFV17D yellow fever vaccine.

In its sample, this clonotype was seen many times. V and J are TRBV20-1 and TRBJ2-3; TRBD2 aligns across 10 bases. The germline CDR1 and CDR2 sequences are DFQATT and SNEGSKA (reference sequence). The CDR3 totals 15 residues. V trimming: 6 bases; J trimming: 3 bases; junction bases outside the gene matches: 9. As DNA, the CDR3 is TGCAGTGCCCGGGCCTGGACTAGCGGAACAGATACGCAGTATTTT. The encoded protein is CSARAWTSGTDTQYF.

This clonotype appeared many times. This chain joins TRBV5-6 and TRBJ2-7, with TRBD2 matching over 8 bases. This CDR3 has 15 amino acids. The V segment lost 5 bases and the J segment 1 base; nucleotides outside the gene matches: 8. Germline CDR1 reads SGHDT; CDR2 reads YYEEEE. The CDR3: CASRPTSGLSYEQYV. In nucleotides, the CDR3 is TGTGCCAGCAGACCCACTAGCGGCTTATCCTACGAGCAGTACGTC.

This clonotype was seen a handful of times. The chain carries TRBV12-3 or TRBV12-4 and TRBJ2-4; the D gene is possibly TRBD1 (6 bases). The CDR3 is 16 residues long. V was cut by 6 bases and J by 0 bases, with 15 bases left in between. In nucleotides, the CDR3 is TGTGCCAGCAGCCCCTTCGGACAGCTAGCCAAAAACATTCAGTACTTC. Residues: CASSPFGQLAKNIQYF.

This clonotype was seen many times. CDR3 coding DNA: TGTGCCAGCAGCCAGGGGGTGAATGAAAAACTGTTTTTT. This sequence encodes CASSQGVNEKLFF. This chain links TRBV7-2 with TRBJ1-4, with TRBD1 identical over 7 bases. The CDR3 sequence is 13 residues long. Germline assignment: CDR1 SGHTA and CDR2 FQGNSA. V was clipped by 5 bases and J by 5 bases; unmatched bases: 2.

The chain carries TRBV5-1 and TRBJ2-5; TRBD1 matches at 7 bases. CDR1 is SGHRS, CDR2 YFSETQ, per germline. The CDR3 totals 16 residues. The J segment lost 5 bases and the V segment lost 4 bases, leaving 14 bases of the junction unmatched. The CDR3 protein is CASSLAVDRARETQYF. The CDR3 DNA reads TGCGCCAGCAGCCTCGCCGTTGACAGGGCTCGGGAGACCCAGTACTTC.

This clonotype was seen ten or more times. The CDR3, as DNA: TGTGCCAGCAGGGACTGGGGGACTAGTGGCAATGAGCAGTTCTTC. It translates to CASRDWGTSGNEQFF. This rearrangement joins TRBV3-1 to TRBJ2-1; 8 bases are shared with TRBD2. Germline CDR1 LGHDT, CDR2 YNNKEL (reference sequence). Unmatched junction bases numbered 10, after V lost 6 bases and J lost 6 bases. The CDR3 spans 15 residues.

The sample holds many counts of this clonotype. The chain joins TRBV6-5 to TRBJ2-5; perhaps TRBD2 as D (6 bases). Germline V CDR1 and CDR2: MNHEY, SVGAGI. V lost 2 bases to trimming and J lost 4 bases, with 14 bases between them. The CDR3 runs to 15 residues. This chain's CDR3 is CASSYGLAQGETQYF. The CDR3 DNA follows: TGTGCCAGCAGTTACGGGCTAGCGCAAGGAGAGACCCAGTACTTC.

The chain has TRBV5-1 and TRBJ2-3; either TRBD1 or TRBD2 may supply D (5 bases each). The CDR3 totals 15 residues. The ends were cut back, 4 bases at V and 5 bases at J, with 17 bases in the middle. Per germline, CDR1 SGHRS and CDR2 YFSETQ. The CDR3 here is CASSAGTTQGDTQYF. The CDR3 coding sequence is TGCGCCAGCAGCGCCGGGACCACCCAGGGAGATACGCAGTATTTT.

This clonotype has a count of ten or more. The gene calls are TRBV2 and TRBJ1-5; perhaps TRBD1 as D (6 bases). Germline V gives CDR1 SNHLY, CDR2 FYNNEI. V was clipped by 3 bases and J by 1 base, with 7 bases between them. This CDR3 has 14 residues. Here the CDR3 DNA reads TGTGCCAGCAGTGAGCAGGGGAGCAATCAGCCCCAGCATTTT. Its protein product is CASSEQGSNQPQHF.

This clonotype has a handful of counts. The chain couples TRBV6-1 to TRBJ2-2, with 8 bases that match TRBD2. With 8 bases clipped from V and 9 bases from J, the junction kept 8 bases outside the gene matches. This CDR3 has 13 amino acids. CDR1 is MNHNS and CDR2 is SASEGT in the germline V gene. The CDR3 nucleotides are TGTGCCAGCTGGAGTGGCGGGGGGAGGGAGCTGTTTTTT. Translating it yields CASWSGGGRELFF.

This sequence joins TRBV11-1 and TRBJ2-3; the D gene is possibly TRBD1 (6 bases). The CDR3 has 16 residues. Germline V gene sequence: CDR1 SGHAT, CDR2 FQDESV (reference sequence). V lost 2 bases, J lost 2 bases, and 14 bases lay in between. Here the CDR3 reads CASSLNDRLITDTQYF. The DNA of the CDR3 is TGTGCCAGCAGCTTAAATGACAGGCTAATCACAGATACGCAGTATTTT.

Ten or more counts support this clonotype. The rearrangement uses TRBV5-1 and TRBJ2-2, with D hard to call. CDR3 length equals 15 residues. Germline V lookup: CDR1 SGHRS, CDR2 YFSETQ. Trimming took off 0 bases at V and 0 bases at J, with 6 bases between the two ends. The CDR3 reads CASSLEGPNTGELFF. The CDR3 nucleotides read TGCGCCAGCAGCTTGGAGGGCCCGAACACCGGGGAGCTGTTTTTT.

On this clonotype: A much larger clone differs from this one at a single base, so this may be a read error. This rearrangement joins TRBV5-1 to TRBJ1-4; D gene uncertain. The CDR3 is 14 amino acids. In germline, CDR1 is SGHRS, CDR2 YFSETQ. This CDR3 reads CASSSDLTNEILFF. The CDR3 DNA reads as TGCGCCAGCAGCTCGGACTTGACTAATGAAATACTGTTTTTT. Using reference TRBV5-1 and TRBJ1-4 for the parts outside the CDR3, the full variable domain is KAGVTQTPRYLIKTRGQQVTLSCSPISGHRSVSWYQQTPGQGLQFLFEYFSETQRNKGNFPGRFSGRQFSNSRSEMNVSTLELGDSALYLCASSSDLTNEILFFGSGTQLSVL.

This clonotype has a count of ten or more. This chain links TRBV4-2 with TRBJ2-1, with 10 nucleotides matching TRBD2. The CDR3 sequence is 16 residues long. CDR1 and CDR2 (germline): LGHNA, YNFKEQ. The ends lost 0 bases at V and 10 bases at J; junction bases unmatched: 9. CDR3 loop: CASSQDEASGGLEQFF. CDR3 coding DNA: TGTGCCAGCAGCCAAGATGAGGCTAGCGGGGGCCTCGAGCAGTTCTTC.

This clonotype has more than one count but fewer than ten. The chain has TRBV5-4 and TRBJ2-5; D not certain. The CDR3 runs to 13 residues. Germline CDR1 and CDR2: SGHNT and YYREEE (reference sequence). V was trimmed by 1 base and J by 1 base, leaving 5 bases between them. The CDR3 here is CASSLFAQETQYF. The CDR3 nucleotides are TGTGCCAGCAGCTTGTTCGCCCAAGAGACCCAGTACTTC.

CDR3 DNA: TGCAGTGCCTGGGGACTTGAACGCACAGATACGCAGTATTTT. Residues: CSAWGLERTDTQYF. The rearrangement uses TRBV20-1 and TRBJ2-3, with a possible D match to TRBD2 (6 bases). The CDR3 covers 14 residues. The germline V gene encodes CDR1 DFQATT and CDR2 SNEGSKA (reference sequence). V lost 6 bases and J 1 base, leaving 14 bases between the germline ends.

Many counts were recorded for this clonotype. Its ends do not fully match the called genes, so a read error is possible. This chain links TRBV5-1 with TRBJ2-5, with D perhaps TRBD2 (6 bases). CDR1 and CDR2 (germline): SGHRS, YFSETQ. The CDR3 has 13 residues. DNA for the CDR3: TGTGCCAGCAGCTTAGGCGGGGAAGAGACCCAGTACTTC. Encoded protein: CASSLGGEETQYF.

This clonotype came up a few times. This chain connects TRBV12-3 or TRBV12-4 to TRBJ2-4; D unclear. This CDR3 contains 12 residues. Trimming took 3 bases from V and 5 from J, leaving 5 bases between them. The CDR3 reads CASSLWENIQYF. The CDR3 coding sequence is TGTGCCAGCAGTTTGTGGGAAAACATTCAGTACTTC.

This clonotype was seen repeatedly, ten times or more. The chain employs TRBV20-1 and TRBJ2-3; 14 bases line up with TRBD2. This CDR3 has 15 residues. The V gene's germline CDR1 is DFQATT and CDR2 SNEGSKA (reference sequence). The V and J ends lost 6 bases and 2 bases, in that order; junction bases with no gene match: 4. The CDR3 region is CSARTSGGFTDTQYF. CDR3 nucleotides: TGCAGTGCCCGGACTAGCGGGGGGTTCACAGATACGCAGTATTTT.

This clonotype was detected ten times or more. This rearrangement joins TRBV27 to TRBJ1-2; tentatively, D is TRBD1 (5 bases). Trimming removed 8 bases at V and 4 bases at J, with 20 bases between. Germline CDR1 MNHEY, CDR2 SMNVEV (reference sequence). The CDR3 contains 15 residues. CDR3 in amino acids: CASATVGPPRYGYTF. DNA for the CDR3: TGTGCCAGCGCCACAGTGGGGCCGCCCCGCTATGGCTACACCTTC.

The chain has TRBV5-1 and TRBJ2-3; 7 positions match TRBD2. CDR1 is SGHRS and CDR2 is YFSETQ in the germline V gene. The CDR3 contains 16 residues. The junction had 11 bases not matched to a gene; V was cut back by 7 bases and J by 0 bases. The CDR3 is CASYLAGPRSTDTQYF. In DNA form, the CDR3 reads TGCGCCAGCTACTTAGCGGGTCCGAGAAGCACAGATACGCAGTATTTT.